This TCR beta chain emerged from a study of long-term antiretroviral therapy in people with HIV. Trimming removed 7 bases from V and 1 base from J, with 17 bases in between. The CDR3 spans 15 residues. Germline CDR1 LGHNT, CDR2 FRNRAP. The run of the v3.0 immunoSEQ assay was at survey level. Repertoires were generated with immunoSEQ multiplex PCR, while TCRdb's copy carries only in-frame clones and drops some. The sample contains tens of thousands of clones, about 95% of which appear only once. The chain combines TRBV12-5 with TRBJ2-7; TRBD1 might be the D (6 bases). The TCR sequence derives from a woman aged 50 to 65 with HIV. The sequenced sample was unsorted PBMCs, obtained 3.7 years after starting antiretroviral therapy. CDR3 amino acids: CASARGVPGSYEQYF. CDR3 DNA sequence: TGTGCTAGTGCCAGGGGCGTCCCGGGATCCTACGAGCAGTACTTC. The variable domain in full, completed from reference TRBV12-5 and TRBJ2-7, reads DARVTQTPRHKVTEMGQEVTMRCQPILGHNTVFWYRQTMMQGLELLAYFRNRAPLDDSGMPKDRFSAEMPDATLATLKIQPSEPRDSAVYFCASARGVPGSYEQYFGPGTRLTVT.